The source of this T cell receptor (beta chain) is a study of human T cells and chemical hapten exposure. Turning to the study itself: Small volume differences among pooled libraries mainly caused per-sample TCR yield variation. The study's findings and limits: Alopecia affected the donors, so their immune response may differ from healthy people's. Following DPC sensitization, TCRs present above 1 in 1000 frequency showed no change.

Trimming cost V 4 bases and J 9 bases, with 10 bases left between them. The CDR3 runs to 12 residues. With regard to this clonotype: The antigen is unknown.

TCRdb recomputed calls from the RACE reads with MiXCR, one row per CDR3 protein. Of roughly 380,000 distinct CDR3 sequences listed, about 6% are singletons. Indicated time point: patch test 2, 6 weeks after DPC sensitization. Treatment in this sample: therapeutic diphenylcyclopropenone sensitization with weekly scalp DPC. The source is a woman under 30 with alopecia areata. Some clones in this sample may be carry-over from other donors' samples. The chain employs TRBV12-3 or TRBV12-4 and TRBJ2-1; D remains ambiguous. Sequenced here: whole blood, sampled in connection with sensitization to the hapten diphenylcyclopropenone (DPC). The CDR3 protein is CASSSVISEQFF. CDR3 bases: TGTGCCAGCAGTTCCGTTATCTCTGAGCAGTTCTTC.